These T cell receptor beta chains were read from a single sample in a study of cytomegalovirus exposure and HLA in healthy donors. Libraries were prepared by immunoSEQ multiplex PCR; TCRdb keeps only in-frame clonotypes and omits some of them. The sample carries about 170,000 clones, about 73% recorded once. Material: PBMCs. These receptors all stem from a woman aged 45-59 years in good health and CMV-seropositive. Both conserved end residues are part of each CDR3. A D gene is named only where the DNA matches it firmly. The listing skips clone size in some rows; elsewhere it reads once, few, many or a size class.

cdr3_nt: TGTGCCAGCAGCTCGGGGACTAGCGGGGGGGCCATACAGACCCAGTACTTC; cdr3_aa: CASSSGTSGGAIQTQYF; d_call: TRBD2; v_call: TRBV13; j_call: TRBJ2-5; clone_size: .
cdr3_nt: TGTGCCAGCAGCTACCTGACAGGGTCTGGAAACACCATATATTTT; cdr3_aa: CASSYLTGSGNTIYF; d_call: TRBD1; v_call: TRBV7-9; j_call: TRBJ1-3; clone_size: .
cdr3_nt: TGTGCCAGCAGCCAAAGTGGGGGCCGTCAGCCCCAGCATTTT; cdr3_aa: CASSQSGGRQPQHF; d_call: .; v_call: TRBV4-2; j_call: TRBJ1-5; clone_size: .
cdr3_nt: TGTGCCAGCAGTTTGGCTATAGGGGATAGCAATCAGCCCCAGCATTTT; cdr3_aa: CASSLAIGDSNQPQHF; d_call: .; v_call: TRBV27; j_call: TRBJ1-5; clone_size: .
cdr3_nt: TGCGCCAGCAGCTTGTGGACAGGGGCAGACGGGGCCAACGTCCTGACTTTC; cdr3_aa: CASSLWTGADGANVLTF; d_call: TRBD1; v_call: TRBV5-1; j_call: TRBJ2-6; clone_size: .
cdr3_nt: TGTGCCTGGAGTCGGGGTGAGCAGTTCTTC; cdr3_aa: CAWSRGEQFF; d_call: .; v_call: TRBV30; j_call: TRBJ2-1; clone_size: .
cdr3_nt: TGTGCCAGCAGCACCTGGGACAGGATGTTCGATGGCTACACCTTC; cdr3_aa: CASSTWDRMFDGYTF; d_call: TRBD1; v_call: TRBV5-4; j_call: TRBJ1-2; clone_size: few
cdr3_nt: TGTGCCAGTACCCGGCAGGGTATGAACACTGAAGCTTTCTTT; cdr3_aa: CASTRQGMNTEAFF; d_call: .; v_call: TRBV19; j_call: TRBJ1-1; clone_size: .
cdr3_nt: TGTGCCAGCAGTTCCGTGACACGGATTTATGGCTACACCTTC; cdr3_aa: CASSSVTRIYGYTF; d_call: .; v_call: TRBV5-8; j_call: TRBJ1-2; clone_size: .
cdr3_nt: TGTGCCAGCAGCCAAGATCCGGGGACAGGGGGAGAAAAACTGTTTTTT; cdr3_aa: CASSQDPGTGGEKLFF; d_call: TRBD1; v_call: TRBV4-2; j_call: TRBJ1-4; clone_size: few
cdr3_nt: TGTGCCAGCAGCCCTAGGACAGGGGGTCACCAAGAGACCCAGTACTTC; cdr3_aa: CASSPRTGGHQETQYF; d_call: TRBD1; v_call: TRBV7-6; j_call: TRBJ2-5; clone_size: .
cdr3_nt: TGCGCCAGCAGTCCAGGGGGCTCGAGCAATCAGCCCCAGCATTTT; cdr3_aa: CASSPGGSSNQPQHF; d_call: TRBD1; v_call: TRBV5-1; j_call: TRBJ1-5; clone_size: .
cdr3_nt: TGTGCCAGTAGTCTGTGGTCTCCTAGGTACACACGAGATCAGCCCCAGCATTTT; cdr3_aa: CASSLWSPRYTRDQPQHF; d_call: .; v_call: TRBV19; j_call: TRBJ1-5; clone_size: .
cdr3_nt: TGCGCCAGCAGCCAAGATGAGGGTTGGGCAAACACCATATATTTT; cdr3_aa: CASSQDEGWANTIYF; d_call: .; v_call: TRBV4-1; j_call: TRBJ1-3; clone_size: .
cdr3_nt: TGCGCCAGCAGCTTTGCCCGGACAGGGGTCTTTAGGAACACCGGGGAGCTGTTTTTT; cdr3_aa: CASSFARTGVFRNTGELFF; d_call: TRBD1; v_call: TRBV5-1; j_call: TRBJ2-2; clone_size: few
cdr3_nt: TGTGCCTGGAGTCCCGGGACTTCCACCTACGAGCAGTACTTC; cdr3_aa: CAWSPGTSTYEQYF; d_call: .; v_call: TRBV30; j_call: TRBJ2-7; clone_size: few
cdr3_nt: TGTGCCAGCTCACCTCCGACAGTCTCGAACACCGGGGAGCTGTTTTTT; cdr3_aa: CASSPPTVSNTGELFF; d_call: .; v_call: TRBV18; j_call: TRBJ2-2; clone_size: .
cdr3_nt: TGCGCCAGCAGCTTGGCCGGAACACAGGATAAACTGTTTTTT; cdr3_aa: CASSLAGTQDKLFF; d_call: .; v_call: TRBV5-1; j_call: TRBJ1-4; clone_size: .
cdr3_nt: TGTGCCAGCAGCCTCCTACGTGAGCAGTTCTTC; cdr3_aa: CASSLLREQFF; d_call: .; v_call: TRBV7-2; j_call: TRBJ2-1; clone_size: .
cdr3_nt: TGTGCCAGCAGCTTATCAGGGGTCTACGAGCAGTACTTC; cdr3_aa: CASSLSGVYEQYF; d_call: .; v_call: TRBV7-3; j_call: TRBJ2-7; clone_size: .
cdr3_nt: TGTGCCAGCAGTGCTCGACAGAACTATGGCTACACCTTC; cdr3_aa: CASSARQNYGYTF; d_call: .; v_call: TRBV28; j_call: TRBJ1-2; clone_size: .
cdr3_nt: TGTGCCAGTAGCCCTAGCGGGGGCAATGAGCAGTTCTTC; cdr3_aa: CASSPSGGNEQFF; d_call: TRBD2; v_call: TRBV19; j_call: TRBJ2-1; clone_size: .
cdr3_nt: TGTGCCAGCAGCCGGAACGGGGGGAATTCACCCCTCCACTTT; cdr3_aa: CASSRNGGNSPLHF; d_call: .; v_call: TRBV14; j_call: TRBJ1-6; clone_size: .
cdr3_nt: TGTGCCAGCAGCTTAGTATCGACAGGGACCTTAGGAGCGACGCAGTATTTT; cdr3_aa: CASSLVSTGTLGATQYF; d_call: TRBD1; v_call: TRBV11-2; j_call: TRBJ2-3; clone_size: once
cdr3_nt: TGTGCCAGCAGCTTACAGGGGTCTCTTTTTGTGCCCCAGCATTTT; cdr3_aa: CASSLQGSLFVPQHF; d_call: TRBD1; v_call: TRBV28; j_call: TRBJ1-5; clone_size: .
cdr3_nt: TGTGCCAGCTCGCTCAGGGGCTTGAACACTGAAGCTTTCTTT; cdr3_aa: CASSLRGLNTEAFF; d_call: .; v_call: TRBV18; j_call: TRBJ1-1; clone_size: .
cdr3_nt: TGTGCCAGCAGCGTAGGAGGTAGCGGGAGCACAGATACGCAGTATTTT; cdr3_aa: CASSVGGSGSTDTQYF; d_call: TRBD2; v_call: TRBV9; j_call: TRBJ2-3; clone_size: .
cdr3_nt: TGCGCCAGCAGCTTGGCCGGCGGGGGGACTACAGATACGCAGTATTTT; cdr3_aa: CASSLAGGGTTDTQYF; d_call: TRBD2; v_call: TRBV5-1; j_call: TRBJ2-3; clone_size: .
cdr3_nt: TGTGCCAGCAGTGTGCGTATAGGGGGTAATTCACCCCTCCACTTT; cdr3_aa: CASSVRIGGNSPLHF; d_call: .; v_call: TRBV6-1; j_call: TRBJ1-6; clone_size: .
cdr3_nt: TGCGCCCGCCACCCAGGGGATGGGTGGAATGAGCAGTTCTTC; cdr3_aa: CARHPGDGWNEQFF; d_call: .; v_call: TRBV10-1; j_call: TRBJ2-1; clone_size: .
cdr3_nt: TGTGCCAGCAGTGGTTCTAGCGGGGGGGTGACCGGGGAGCTGTTTTTT; cdr3_aa: CASSGSSGGVTGELFF; d_call: TRBD2; v_call: TRBV6-1; j_call: TRBJ2-2; clone_size: .
cdr3_nt: TGTGCCTGGACTCCTAAGGGGGAGCAGTTCTTC; cdr3_aa: CAWTPKGEQFF; d_call: .; v_call: TRBV30; j_call: TRBJ2-1; clone_size: .
cdr3_nt: TGCGCCAGCAGCTTGGGGACGGGGTACAATGAGCAGTTCTTC; cdr3_aa: CASSLGTGYNEQFF; d_call: .; v_call: TRBV5-1; j_call: TRBJ2-1; clone_size: few
cdr3_nt: TGTGCCAGCAGCGGGGGGACAGTCCGGGCCAATGAGCAGTTCTTC; cdr3_aa: CASSGGTVRANEQFF; d_call: TRBD1; v_call: TRBV9; j_call: TRBJ2-1; clone_size: .
cdr3_nt: TGTGCCAGTAGTATAGAGGGGGGGACCCAGTACTTC; cdr3_aa: CASSIEGGTQYF; d_call: .; v_call: TRBV19; j_call: TRBJ2-5; clone_size: .
cdr3_nt: TGTGCCATCAACCCGGGACAGTCCGGGGCTAATGAAAAACTGTTTTTT; cdr3_aa: CAINPGQSGANEKLFF; d_call: TRBD1; v_call: TRBV10-3; j_call: TRBJ1-4; clone_size: .
cdr3_nt: TGTGCCAGCAGCGTCGGGCAGGGCAATTCACCCCTCCACTTT; cdr3_aa: CASSVGQGNSPLHF; d_call: .; v_call: TRBV2; j_call: TRBJ1-6; clone_size: .
cdr3_nt: TGCGCCAGCAGTGAACGGGGGGCCAACGTCCTGACTTTC; cdr3_aa: CASSERGANVLTF; d_call: .; v_call: TRBV10-1; j_call: TRBJ2-6; clone_size: .
cdr3_nt: TGTGCCAGCACCCCCCATAGCGTAAGATCCTACAATGAGCAGTTCTTC; cdr3_aa: CASTPHSVRSYNEQFF; d_call: .; v_call: TRBV11-3; j_call: TRBJ2-1; clone_size: .
cdr3_nt: TGTGCCATCAGCGAACCTTTCGGGGGTCTCCAAGAGACCCAGTACTTC; cdr3_aa: CAISEPFGGLQETQYF; d_call: .; v_call: TRBV10-3; j_call: TRBJ2-5; clone_size: .
cdr3_nt: TGTGCCAGCAGCTTAGCTGCAGGAATCGGACAGGGGAATCAGCCCCAGCATTTT; cdr3_aa: CASSLAAGIGQGNQPQHF; d_call: TRBD1; v_call: TRBV5-6; j_call: TRBJ1-5; clone_size: .
cdr3_nt: TGTGCCAGCAGTGAGAGAATAGCGGGGGGCCCCGGGGAGCTGTTTTTT; cdr3_aa: CASSERIAGGPGELFF; d_call: TRBD2; v_call: TRBV6-1; j_call: TRBJ2-2; clone_size: .
cdr3_nt: TGTGCCAGCAGCCCACAGGGGAGAAATGAAAAACTGTTTTTT; cdr3_aa: CASSPQGRNEKLFF; d_call: TRBD1; v_call: TRBV2; j_call: TRBJ1-4; clone_size: .
cdr3_nt: TGCGCCAGCAGCTGGGACAGGGGAGGATATGGCTACACCTTC; cdr3_aa: CASSWDRGGYGYTF; d_call: TRBD1; v_call: TRBV5-1; j_call: TRBJ1-2; clone_size: .
cdr3_nt: TGTGCCAGCAGGGGGGACATTGGTAATCAGCCCCAGCATTTT; cdr3_aa: CASRGDIGNQPQHF; d_call: .; v_call: TRBV5-5; j_call: TRBJ1-5; clone_size: .
cdr3_nt: TGTGCCAGCAGTGAAGAGGGGCAGGGCTGGGAGACCCAGTACTTC; cdr3_aa: CASSEEGQGWETQYF; d_call: .; v_call: TRBV2; j_call: TRBJ2-5; clone_size: .
cdr3_nt: TGCGCCAGCAGTCGGGACAGATACAATGAGCAGTTCTTC; cdr3_aa: CASSRDRYNEQFF; d_call: TRBD1; v_call: TRBV5-1; j_call: TRBJ2-1; clone_size: few
cdr3_nt: TGTGCCAGCACCCGCGCGGCCAACACCGGGGAGCTGTTTTTT; cdr3_aa: CASTRAANTGELFF; d_call: .; v_call: TRBV6-5; j_call: TRBJ2-2; clone_size: .
cdr3_nt: TGTGCCAGCAGTTTATTTCGGAATCAGCCCCAGCATTTT; cdr3_aa: CASSLFRNQPQHF; d_call: .; v_call: TRBV27; j_call: TRBJ1-5; clone_size: .
cdr3_nt: TGTGCCAGCAGTCAAGGACGGTTTGAGGGAAAACTGTTTTTT; cdr3_aa: CASSQGRFEGKLFF; d_call: .; v_call: TRBV6-6; j_call: TRBJ1-4; clone_size: .
cdr3_nt: TGTGCCAGCAGGATAGGAGACTCTGGAAACACCATATATTTT; cdr3_aa: CASRIGDSGNTIYF; d_call: .; v_call: TRBV6-5; j_call: TRBJ1-3; clone_size: .
cdr3_nt: TGTGCCAGCAGCTTTGGGGAGTACTACGAGCAGTACTTC; cdr3_aa: CASSFGEYYEQYF; d_call: .; v_call: TRBV7-8; j_call: TRBJ2-7; clone_size: .
cdr3_nt: TGTGCCAGCAGTTACCCCGACTATAGCAATCAGCCCCAGCATTTT; cdr3_aa: CASSYPDYSNQPQHF; d_call: .; v_call: TRBV6-6; j_call: TRBJ1-5; clone_size: few
cdr3_nt: TGTGCCAGCACCCCAGGGGGATGGGGCTACACCTTC; cdr3_aa: CASTPGGWGYTF; d_call: TRBD1; v_call: TRBV6-1; j_call: TRBJ1-2; clone_size: few
cdr3_nt: TGTGCCACCGCCTTAAGCAACAGGCCCGGCGGCTACACCTTC; cdr3_aa: CATALSNRPGGYTF; d_call: .; v_call: TRBV15; j_call: TRBJ1-2; clone_size: .